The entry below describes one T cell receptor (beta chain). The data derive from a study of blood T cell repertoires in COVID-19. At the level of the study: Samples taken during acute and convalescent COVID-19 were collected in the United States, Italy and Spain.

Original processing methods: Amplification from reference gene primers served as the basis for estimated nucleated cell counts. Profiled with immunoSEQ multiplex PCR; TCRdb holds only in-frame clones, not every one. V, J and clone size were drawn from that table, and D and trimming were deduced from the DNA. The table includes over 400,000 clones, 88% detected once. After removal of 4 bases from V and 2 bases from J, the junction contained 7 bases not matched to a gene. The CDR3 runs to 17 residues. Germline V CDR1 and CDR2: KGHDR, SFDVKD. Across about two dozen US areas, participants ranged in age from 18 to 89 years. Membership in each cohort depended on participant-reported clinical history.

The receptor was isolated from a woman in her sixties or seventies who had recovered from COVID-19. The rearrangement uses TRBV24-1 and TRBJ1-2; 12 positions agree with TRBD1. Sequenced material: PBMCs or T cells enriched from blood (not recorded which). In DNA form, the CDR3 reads TGTGCCACCAGTGACTCCGTCGGGACAGGGGGCAACTATGGCTACACCTTC. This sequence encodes CATSDSVGTGGNYGYTF.